This is a list of T cell receptor beta chains from one sample in a study of blood T cell repertoires in COVID-19. Sequencing was performed with immunoSEQ multiplex PCR; in TCRdb, only in-frame clones are kept and a portion is missing. Of roughly 300,000 clones in the sample, roughly 85% were seen once. Sequencing was carried out using PBMCs or T cells enriched from blood (not recorded which). All receptors come from a woman in her 50s who had recovered from COVID-19. Each CDR3 is given with its conserved first and last residue. The D gene is left open where the match is weak. Rows may omit the clone size; those that give it use once, few, many or a size class.

v_call	d_call	clone_size	j_call	cdr3_aa	cdr3_nt
TRBV19	NA	NA	TRBJ2-2	CASHFSGANTGELFF	TGTGCCTCCCACTTCAGCGGCGCGAACACCGGGGAGCTGTTTTTT
TRBV10-2	NA	NA	TRBJ1-1	CASSELSAEAFF	TGCGCCAGCAGTGAACTAAGTGCTGAAGCTTTCTTT
TRBV4-1	NA	NA	TRBJ2-7	CASSQVVSYEQYF	TGCGCCAGCAGCCAAGTTGTGAGCTACGAGCAGTACTTC
TRBV28	NA	NA	TRBJ1-5	CASSSMAGNQPQHF	TGTGCCAGCAGTTCTATGGCGGGCAATCAGCCCCAGCATTTT
TRBV29-1	TRBD2	NA	TRBJ2-7	CSATLAGALYEQYF	TGCAGCGCAACGCTAGCGGGAGCGCTGTACGAGCAGTACTTC
TRBV7-2	NA	NA	TRBJ2-7	CASSLSHSSYEQYF	TGTGCCAGCAGCTTATCCCATAGCTCCTACGAGCAGTACTTC
TRBV5-1	TRBD2	NA	TRBJ2-1	CASSLRASGYNEQFF	TGCGCCAGCAGCTTGAGGGCTAGCGGATACAATGAGCAGTTCTTC
TRBV2	TRBD1	NA	TRBJ1-1	CASSGDRRTEAFF	TGTGCCAGCAGCGGGGACAGGCGGACTGAAGCTTTCTTT
TRBV24-1	TRBD1	NA	TRBJ1-5	CATSDQNRDRGDQPQHF	TGTGCCACCAGTGACCAGAACCGGGACAGGGGAGATCAGCCCCAGCATTTT
TRBV30	NA	NA	TRBJ2-3	CAWRGRGTDTQYF	TGTGCCTGGAGAGGTAGGGGAACAGATACGCAGTATTTT
TRBV9	NA	NA	TRBJ1-6	CASSVRDSISPLHF	TGTGCCAGCAGCGTGCGGGACTCCATATCCCCCCTCCACTTT
TRBV2	TRBD1	once	TRBJ1-6	CASSYETGRSPLHF	TGTGCCAGCAGTTATGAGACAGGGCGATCACCCCTCCACTTT
TRBV4-2	NA	once	TRBJ1-5	CASSQGQYSNQPQHF	TGTGCCAGCAGCCAAGGACAGTATAGCAATCAGCCCCAGCATTTT
TRBV7-2	NA	NA	TRBJ1-2	CASSLGQPNYGYTF	TGTGCCAGCAGCTTAGGACAGCCTAACTATGGCTACACCTTC
TRBV19	NA	NA	TRBJ1-6	CASSIMGRSPLHF	TGTGCCAGTAGTATCATGGGCAGGTCACCCCTCCACTTT
TRBV15	TRBD1	NA	TRBJ2-7	CATSRDLDRGYEQYF	TGTGCCACCAGCAGAGATTTGGACAGGGGCTACGAGCAGTACTTC
TRBV6-1	TRBD1	NA	TRBJ1-6	CASSEGQGDSPLHF	TGTGCCAGCAGTGAGGGACAGGGTGATTCACCCCTCCACTTT
TRBV25-1	NA	NA	TRBJ1-1	CASSRRNTEAFF	TGTGCCAGCAGTCGCAGGAACACTGAAGCTTTCTTT
TRBV7-2	NA	few	TRBJ2-2	CASSLRGMNTGELFF	TGTGCCAGCAGCTTACGGGGGATGAACACCGGGGAGCTGTTTTTT
TRBV6-2/TRBV6-3	NA	NA	TRBJ1-4	CASSYSTARLEKLFF	TGTGCCAGCAGTTACTCGACAGCGCGACTTGAAAAACTGTTTTTT
TRBV11-2	NA	NA	TRBJ1-2	CASSLGGSGGYTF	TGTGCCAGCAGCTTAGGTGGCAGCGGCGGCTACACCTTC
TRBV7-9	TRBD2	NA	TRBJ2-3	CASSTGTSGGSTQYF	TGTGCCAGCAGTACTGGGACTAGCGGGGGTAGTACGCAGTATTTT
TRBV4-2	TRBD2	NA	TRBJ2-3	CASSLGLAGGPADTQYF	TGTGCCAGCAGCCTTGGACTAGCGGGGGGGCCGGCAGATACGCAGTATTTT
TRBV29-1	TRBD1	NA	TRBJ2-1	CSVWKQGNEQFF	TGCAGCGTATGGAAACAGGGGAATGAGCAGTTCTTC
TRBV7-8	NA	NA	TRBJ1-6	CASSLVFGDWDSPLHF	TGTGCCAGCAGCTTAGTTTTTGGGGACTGGGATTCACCCCTCCACTTT
TRBV4-1	TRBD1	NA	TRBJ2-1	CASSQDPGQGWNEQFF	TGCGCCAGCAGCCAAGACCCGGGACAGGGGTGGAATGAGCAGTTCTTC
TRBV10-1	NA	NA	TRBJ2-3	CASSEWDSASTDTQYF	TGCGCCAGCAGTGAATGGGACTCCGCTAGCACAGATACGCAGTATTTT
TRBV6-4	NA	NA	TRBJ1-6	CASSVTGNSPLHF	TGTGCCAGCAGTGTAACAGGGAATTCACCCCTCCACTTT
TRBV11-2	NA	once	TRBJ2-5	CASSLDGGVRVQETQYF	TGTGCCAGCAGCTTAGATGGAGGGGTCAGGGTCCAAGAGACCCAGTACTTC
TRBV4-3	NA	once	TRBJ2-7	CASSKWAGVASYEQYF	TGCGCCAGCAGCAAGTGGGCCGGGGTCGCATCCTACGAGCAGTACTTC
TRBV7-9	NA	NA	TRBJ1-1	CASSYSWGNTEAFF	TGTGCCAGCAGCTACTCATGGGGCAACACTGAAGCTTTCTTT
TRBV10-3	TRBD1	NA	TRBJ1-1	CAISEGQTNTEAFF	TGTGCCATCAGCGAGGGACAGACGAACACTGAAGCTTTCTTT
TRBV2	NA	NA	TRBJ1-2	CAGTIPRVMTDGYTF	TGTGCCGGAACAATCCCCCGCGTCATGACAGATGGCTACACCTTC
TRBV27	NA	NA	TRBJ2-3	CASSRSSFRSISTDTQYF	TGTGCCAGCAGTCGGAGTTCGTTCCGAAGCATAAGCACAGATACGCAGTATTTT
TRBV19	TRBD1	NA	TRBJ2-2	CASRTGGPLRPGELFF	TGTGCCAGTAGGACAGGGGGCCCTTTAAGACCCGGGGAGCTGTTTTTT
TRBV5-6	NA	NA	TRBJ1-2	CASSLARVGYGYTF	TGTGCCAGCAGCTTGGCCAGGGTGGGCTATGGCTACACCTTC
TRBV9	TRBD2	NA	TRBJ2-5	CASSVGVAGIKETQYF	TGTGCCAGCAGCGTAGGTGTAGCGGGGATAAAAGAGACCCAGTACTTC
TRBV10-3	NA	NA	TRBJ1-2	CAISEPSTDREDTGYTF	TGTGCCATCAGTGAGCCTTCAACGGACCGGGAAGATACTGGCTACACCTTC
TRBV9	TRBD1	NA	TRBJ1-4	CASSSGQRNEKLFF	TGTGCCAGCAGCTCGGGACAGCGTAATGAAAAACTGTTTTTT
TRBV15	NA	few	TRBJ1-2	CATSRGGDEGYTF	TGTGCCACCAGCAGAGGGGGGGACGAAGGCTACACCTTC
TRBV5-1	TRBD1	few	TRBJ2-7	CASSLGGTGRYEQYF	TGCGCCAGCAGCTTGGGAGGGACAGGACGCTACGAGCAGTACTTC
TRBV5-4	NA	NA	TRBJ2-2	CASSVGTRLSGGELFF	TGTGCCAGCAGTGTGGGTACCCGACTCTCGGGCGGGGAGCTGTTTTTT
TRBV11-3	TRBD1	NA	TRBJ1-6	CASSLFLIQGAGNSPLHF	TGTGCCAGCAGCCTATTCCTGATACAGGGGGCCGGTAATTCACCCCTCCACTTT
TRBV2	TRBD1	few	TRBJ2-7	CASTTGTETYEQYF	TGTGCCAGCACAACGGGGACAGAGACCTACGAGCAGTACTTC
TRBV11-2	NA	once	TRBJ2-4	CASSLAKQGFPIQYF	TGTGCCAGCAGCTTAGCGAAGCAGGGATTTCCCATTCAGTACTTC
TRBV19	NA	NA	TRBJ1-4	CASSPQVQGEKLFF	TGTGCCAGTAGTCCTCAGGTGCAGGGTGAAAAACTGTTTTTT
TRBV18	NA	NA	TRBJ1-2	CASSPFGGRQTIYGYTF	TGTGCCAGCTCACCATTTGGAGGACGGCAGACCATCTATGGCTACACCTTC
TRBV9	NA	NA	TRBJ2-7	CASSVGVSGSYEQYF	TGTGCCAGCAGCGTAGGTGTCTCGGGCTCCTACGAGCAGTACTTC
TRBV19	NA	NA	TRBJ1-4	CASSDSPNEKLFF	TGTGCCAGTTCTGACAGCCCTAATGAAAAACTGTTTTTT
TRBV7-2	TRBD2	NA	TRBJ2-5	CASSPFATSEVETQYF	TGTGCCAGCAGCCCTTTCGCGACTAGCGAGGTCGAGACCCAGTACTTC
TRBV4-1	NA	NA	TRBJ1-1	CASSQERADTEAFF	TGCGCCAGCAGCCAAGAGAGGGCAGACACTGAAGCTTTCTTT
TRBV5-1	NA	once	TRBJ1-6	CASSLVQVYNSPLHF	TGCGCCAGCAGCTTGGTCCAGGTTTATAATTCACCCCTCCACTTT
TRBV2	NA	NA	TRBJ2-1	CASRSPRTYNEQFF	TGTGCCAGCCGAAGCCCCAGGACCTACAATGAGCAGTTCTTC
TRBV28	TRBD2	NA	TRBJ2-7	CASSSGTSGFHEQYF	TGTGCCAGCAGTTCTGGGACTAGCGGTTTTCACGAGCAGTACTTC
TRBV4-2	NA	NA	TRBJ1-5	CASSQERQSNQPQHF	TGTGCCAGCAGCCAAGAAAGACAGAGCAATCAGCCCCAGCATTTT